A single sample is the source of the 20 T cell receptor beta chains below, sequenced in a study of shared clonotypes between healthy human individuals. The method was immunoSEQ multiplex PCR; TCRdb's version includes in-frame clones alone and lacks a portion of them. The repertoire includes 550,000 to 600,000 clones, roughly 98% of them detected once, and more than 0.3% sits in the top ten. CD8 cells classed as naive were CD45RO-negative and positively selected for CCR7, excluding terminally differentiated effector memory CD45RA+ cells. The sequenced sample consisted of naive CD8+ T cells sorted from blood. These receptors were taken from a man aged 25 to 40 in good health.

The rearrangement links TRBV11-2 to TRBJ2-7, with 7 bases matching TRBD2. The V segment lost 5 bases and the J segment 4 bases; nucleotides outside the gene matches: 11. Germline V gene sequence: CDR1 SGHAT, CDR2 FQNNGV. This CDR3 spans 15 amino acids. CDR3 loop: CASSHRASGKYEQYF. The CDR3 nucleotides read TGTGCCAGCAGCCACCGGGCTAGCGGTAAATACGAGCAGTACTTC. Drawing the rest from reference TRBV11-2 and TRBJ2-7, the complete variable domain is EAGVAQSPRYKIIEKRQSVAFWCNPISGHATLYWYQQILGQGPKLLIQFQNNGVVDDSQLPKDRFSAERLKGVDSTLKIQPAKLEDSAVYLCASSHRASGKYEQYFGPGTRLTVT.

This chain uses TRBV4-2 with TRBJ2-7; D tentatively reads TRBD1 or TRBD2 (5 bases each). Germline loops: CDR1 LGHNA, CDR2 YNFKEQ. The CDR3 loop spans 16 amino acids. V was clipped by 0 bases and J by 0 bases, with 12 bases between them. The CDR3 reads CASSQDRGAPSYEQYF. CDR3 in DNA: TGTGCCAGCAGCCAAGATAGAGGGGCCCCCTCCTACGAGCAGTACTTC.

The gene calls are TRBV5-8 and TRBJ2-5; TRBD2 matches 8 bases. Germline-derived CDR1 and CDR2 are SGHTS and YDEGEE. This CDR3 has 16 residues. The ends lost 0 bases at V and 1 base at J; junction bases unmatched: 5. The CDR3 DNA reads TGTGCCAGCAGCTTGGGGGTAGCGGGAACCCAAGAGACCCAGTACTTC. It yields the protein CASSLGVAGTQETQYF.

This chain connects TRBV7-2 to TRBJ2-3; TRBD2 matches 13 bases. V dropped 3 bases and J dropped 3; count of bases not matched to a gene: 6. This CDR3 has 17 amino acids. Germline-derived CDR1 and CDR2 are SGHTA and FQGNSA. As DNA, the CDR3 is TGTGCCAGCAGCTTCTGGACTAGCGGGAGCCTGACAGATACGCAGTATTTT. The encoded protein is CASSFWTSGSLTDTQYF.

This sequence joins TRBV11-2 and TRBJ2-3; 8 nucleotides match TRBD2. The V gene's germline CDR1 is SGHAT and CDR2 FQNNGV. The ends lost 1 base at V and 7 bases at J; junction bases unmatched: 10. The CDR3 extends over 16 amino acids. DNA of the CDR3: TGTGCCAGCAGCTTAGTTTCAGCGGGAGAGAGGTATACGCAGTATTTT. Encoded protein: CASSLVSAGERYTQYF.

The chain links TRBV27 to TRBJ2-7, with a possible D match to TRBD1 (6 bases). V lost 6 bases to trimming and J lost 2 bases, with 14 bases between them. Germline CDR1 MNHEY, CDR2 SMNVEV (reference sequence). This CDR3 is 14 amino acids long. The CDR3 protein is CASSPETGTYEQYF. In nucleotides, the CDR3 is TGTGCCAGCAGCCCCGAGACAGGAACCTACGAGCAGTACTTC.

Notes on this clone: Other DNA sequences within the sample encode an identical CDR3. The CDR3 nucleotides are TGTGCCAGCAGCGTAGTCTCCGGGGGCGAGCAGTACTTC. Translating gives CASSVVSGGEQYF. The chain recombines TRBV9 with TRBJ2-7, with D possibly TRBD2 on 6 matching bases. CDR1 is SGDLS, CDR2 YYNGEE, per germline. Trimming took 0 bases from V and 6 from J, leaving 10 bases between them. The CDR3 has 13 residues.

The gene calls are TRBV28 and TRBJ2-5; 9 bases fit TRBD2. Germline loops: CDR1 MDHEN, CDR2 SYDVKM. The CDR3 is 13 amino acids. Trimming cost V 6 bases and J 5 bases; bases outside gene matches: 4. CDR3 in amino acids: CASRREGRETQYF. In DNA form, the CDR3 reads TGTGCCAGCAGGCGGGAGGGCCGCGAGACCCAGTACTTC.

The chain employs TRBV11-2 and TRBJ2-7; 13 bases align to TRBD2. Trimming at V came to 5 bases and at J to 4 bases, leaving 11 bases not matched to a gene. Germline V CDR1 and CDR2: SGHAT, FQNNGV. This CDR3 spans 17 amino acids. The CDR3 coding sequence is TGTGCCAGCAGCCCGGGACTAGCGGGATTAAGATCTTACGAGCAGTACTTC. This translates into CASSPGLAGLRSYEQYF.

The chain couples TRBV28 to TRBJ1-1, with D possibly matching TRBD1 (5 bases). Germline CDR1 is MDHEN and CDR2 is SYDVKM. This CDR3 has 16 residues. Trimming removed 2 bases at V and 8 bases at J, with 21 bases between. The CDR3 nucleotides read TGTGCCAGCAGTTTAATTATCACCCGGGGCCCACTCGAAGCTTTCTTT. It encodes CASSLIITRGPLEAFF.

The chain carries TRBV29-1 and TRBJ2-1; TRBD2 agrees at 9 bases. V was pared by 0 bases and J by 0 bases, with 3 bases of the junction left unmatched. Germline V lookup: CDR1 SQVTM, CDR2 ANQGSEA. This CDR3 is built from 16 residues. CDR3 sequence: CSVEDRLAASYNEQFF. The CDR3 DNA sequence: TGCAGCGTTGAAGATCGACTAGCGGCCTCCTACAATGAGCAGTTCTTC.

The rearrangement links TRBV27 to TRBJ2-5; 8 bases align to TRBD2. V lost 0 bases, J lost 1 base, and 4 bases stayed unmatched. Germline CDR1 reads MNHEY; CDR2 reads SMNVEV (reference sequence). The CDR3 totals 16 residues. The CDR3 region has the DNA TGTGCCAGCAGTTTATCAAGCGGGAGAGGCCAAGAGACCCAGTACTTC. The encoded protein is CASSLSSGRGQETQYF.

V and J are TRBV27 and TRBJ1-1; weak D call: TRBD1 (5 bases). Trimming removed 0 bases at V and 6 bases at J, with 11 bases between. The CDR3 has 14 amino acids. Germline V lookup: CDR1 MNHEY, CDR2 SMNVEV (reference sequence). This CDR3 reads CASSLSRGGAEAFF. In DNA form, the CDR3 reads TGTGCCAGCAGTTTATCGAGGGGTGGGGCTGAAGCTTTCTTT.

The chain uses TRBV2 and TRBJ2-1, with a tentative D call TRBD2 (6 bases). The CDR3 contains 14 residues. The germline CDR1 and CDR2 sequences are SNHLY and FYNNEI. V was shortened by 10 bases and J by 4 bases, with 17 bases between the two germline ends. Here the CDR3 reads CAISIGGGYNEQFF. The CDR3 DNA reads as TGTGCCATATCCATCGGTGGAGGGTACAATGAGCAGTTCTTC.

This chain connects TRBV2 to TRBJ2-1, with 7 bases matching TRBD2. The trim removed 5 bases at V and 2 bases at J, leaving 15 bases unmatched. This CDR3 is built from 18 residues. CDR1 is SNHLY, CDR2 FYNNEI, per germline. The DNA of the CDR3 is TGTGCCAGCAGTACAAGAGATCTAGCGGAATCCACCTACAATGAGCAGTTCTTC. It translates to CASSTRDLAESTYNEQFF.

The chain has TRBV13 and TRBJ2-7; 10 bases fit TRBD2. The CDR3 covers 15 residues. J was trimmed by 3 bases and V by 3 bases; bases with no gene match: 5. Germline V lookup: CDR1 PRHDT, CDR2 FYEKMQ (reference sequence). CDR3 residues: CASSFQREGHYEQYF. The CDR3 coding sequence is TGTGCCAGCAGCTTCCAGCGGGAGGGGCACTACGAGCAGTACTTC. Supplemented by reference TRBV13 and TRBJ2-7, the full variable domain reads AAGVIQSPRHLIKEKRETATLKCYPIPRHDTVYWYQQGPGQDPQFLISFYEKMQSDKGSIPDRFSAQQFSDYHSELNMSSLELGDSALYFCASSFQREGHYEQYFGPGTRLTVT.

The genes are TRBV7-6 and TRBJ2-1, with a possible D match to TRBD2 (6 bases). CDR1 is SGHVS, CDR2 FNYEAQ, per germline. V was clipped by 4 bases and J by 9 bases, with 13 bases between them. The CDR3 is 13 residues long. The CDR3 is CASSSGRSGEQFF. CDR3 nucleotides: TGTGCCAGCAGCTCCGGGAGATCCGGTGAGCAGTTCTTC.

The V gene is TRBV6-5, the J gene TRBJ2-1; a possible D gene is TRBD2 (5 bases). V dropped 6 bases and J dropped 5 bases, with 11 bases sitting between them. The CDR3 covers 13 residues. Germline CDR1 MNHEY, CDR2 SVGAGI. CDR3: CASSPDWNNEQFF. The CDR3 coding sequence is TGTGCCAGCAGCCCGGACTGGAACAATGAGCAGTTCTTC.

DNA of the CDR3: TGTGCCAGCCTAGGACGGTTTTTGAACATTCAGTACTTC. Its protein product is CASLGRFLNIQYF. This chain links TRBV6-1 with TRBJ2-4; D not resolved. The V gene's germline CDR1 is MNHNS and CDR2 SASEGT. This CDR3 is built from 13 residues. The germline V and J ends were trimmed by 8 bases and 7 bases, with 15 bases remaining between them.

The chain carries TRBV4-1 and TRBJ2-1; TRBD2 might be the D (6 bases). CDR3 length: 13 amino acids. Germline CDR1 MGHRA, CDR2 YSYEKL. V lost 2 bases and J 8 bases, leaving 10 bases between the germline ends. DNA for the CDR3: TGCGCCAGCAGCCAACCCACGGGAGATGAGCAGTTCTTC. This gives the protein CASSQPTGDEQFF.